This T cell receptor (beta chain) emerged from a study of T cell responses to AZD1222 COVID-19 vaccine. Measured with immunoSEQ multiplex PCR; TCRdb has only the in-frame clones, and not every one. The sample records 150,000 to 200,000 clones, 90% to 95% being singletons. Trimming cost V 2 bases and J 2 bases; bases outside gene matches: 12. CDR3 length: 18 residues. Germline V gives CDR1 SGHVS, CDR2 FQNEAQ. This sample comprised peripheral blood, obtained 28 days after the second AZD1222 dose. This TCR derives from an adult who received the AZD1222 COVID-19 vaccine. The chain has TRBV7-8 and TRBJ1-1, with TRBD1 matching over 9 bases. CDR3 sequence (DNA): TGTGCCAGCAGCTTAAGTATCGGACAGGGGTCTTTAAACACTGAAGCTTTCTTT. Translating it yields CASSLSIGQGSLNTEAFF.